Each of the 6 T cell receptor beta chains below was sequenced from the same sample in a study of T cells expressing NK-cell markers. No DNA is given; TCRdb re-called the 5' RACE reads and lists each CDR3 protein once. The listing contains 500,000 or so distinct CDR3 sequences. The sequencing input was blood T cells: a sorted CD56 or NKG2C T cell subset, CD4+ or CD8+ T cells, or bulk PBMC T cells (not recorded which). These receptors originate from a man aged 18 to 35 in good health.

The gene calls are TRBV9 and TRBJ2-2; TCRdb gives TRBD2 as the D gene, but with no DNA this cannot be confirmed. Per the germline V gene, CDR1 is SGDLS and CDR2 is YYNGEE. There are 16 residues in the CDR3. CDR3 in amino acids: CASSVGGSPNTGELFF.

The chain carries TRBV20-1 and TRBJ2-2. The CDR3 has 13 residues. Per germline, CDR1 DFQATT and CDR2 SNEGSKA (reference sequence). CDR3: CSAKSRNTGELFF.

The J gene is TRBJ1-5, the V gene TRBV20-1; the D gene TCRdb calls, TRBD1, cannot be checked with no DNA. This CDR3 comprises 15 residues. Germline CDR1 reads DFQATT; CDR2 reads SNEGSKA (reference sequence). The CDR3 here is CSARDKNRDNQPQHF.

This chain uses TRBV5-1 with TRBJ2-5; without DNA, the TCRdb call of TRBD1 cannot be checked. This CDR3 contains 15 residues. Germline CDR1 and CDR2: SGHRS and YFSETQ. CDR3: CASSLTGSFGETQYF.

The genes are TRBV7-8 and TRBJ2-1. The CDR3 has 16 amino acids. Germline loops: CDR1 SGHVS, CDR2 FQNEAQ. CDR3 amino acids: CASSLVTSSSYNEQFF.

The chain employs TRBV12-3 or TRBV12-4 and TRBJ1-5; lacking DNA, the TRBD1 call made by TCRdb goes unchecked. The CDR3 is 15 amino acids. This chain's CDR3 is CASSTGGQYNQPQHF.